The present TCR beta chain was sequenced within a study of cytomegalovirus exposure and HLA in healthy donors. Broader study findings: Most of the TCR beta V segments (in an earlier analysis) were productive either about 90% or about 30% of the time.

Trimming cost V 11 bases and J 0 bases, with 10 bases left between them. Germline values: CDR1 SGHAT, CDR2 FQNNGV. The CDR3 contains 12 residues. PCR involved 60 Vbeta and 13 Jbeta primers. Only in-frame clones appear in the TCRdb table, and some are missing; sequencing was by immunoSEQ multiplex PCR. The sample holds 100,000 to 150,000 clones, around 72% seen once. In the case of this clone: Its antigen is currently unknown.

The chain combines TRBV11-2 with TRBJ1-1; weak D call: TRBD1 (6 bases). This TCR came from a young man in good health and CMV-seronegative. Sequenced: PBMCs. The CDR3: CASGTMNTEAFF. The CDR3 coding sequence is TGTGCCTCCGGGACAATGAACACTGAAGCTTTCTTT.